The entry below describes one T cell receptor (beta chain). The entry originates in a study of blood T cell repertoires in COVID-19. The CDR3 contains 12 residues. In germline, CDR1 is SEHNR, CDR2 FQNEAQ (reference sequence). V was shortened by 5 bases and J by 4 bases, with 6 bases between the two germline ends. Some clones are missing from TCRdb's copy, which holds only in-frame ones; the method was immunoSEQ multiplex PCR. The sample comprises just under 80,000 clones, roughly 85% of which are singletons, and about 35% rests with the top ten. This TCR was sampled from an older woman with acute or convalescent COVID-19. The chain couples TRBV7-9 to TRBJ1-5; D not certain. Material for sequencing was peripheral blood. This chain's CDR3 is CASSPVNQPQHF. The CDR3 DNA sequence: TGTGCCAGCAGCCCGGTAAATCAGCCCCAGCATTTT.